The clone carrying this T cell receptor (beta chain) has a single count. Its antigen is undetermined. The CDR3 covers 14 residues. Germline V lookup: CDR1 SGHRS, CDR2 YFSETQ. V was cut by 0 bases and J by 5 bases, with 11 bases left in between. The data were obtained in a study of shared clonotypes between healthy human individuals. In the study overall: In total, the donors were a couple of women and a few men aged 18 to 49. Study-wide results and limits: The represented genetic and exposure-history diversity was limited by the small number of donors. Memory subsets had estimated richness that was generally smaller than that of naive subsets.

Naive CD8 cells comprised CD45RO-negative, CCR7-positively selected cells, excluding terminally differentiated effector memory CD45RA+ cells. Using immunoSEQ multiplex PCR, the repertoire was profiled, and TCRdb retains in-frame clones only, with some absent. The sample holds under 2,000,000 clones, about 94% seen once. The chain recombines TRBV5-1 with TRBJ1-1; D remains unclear. The clonotype was recovered from a man aged 18 to 29 in good health. The sequencing sample was made of naive CD8+ T cells sorted from blood. The CDR3 spells CASSLAGEGTEAFF. The CDR3 nucleotides read TGCGCCAGCAGCTTGGCTGGGGAGGGTACTGAAGCTTTCTTT.